One and the same sample provided the 22 T cell receptor beta chains below, sequenced in a study of CD8+ T cells in alopecia areata. RNA extraction was followed by reverse transcription into cDNA, which acted as the sequencing template. Assay: immunoSEQ multiplex PCR; the TCRdb copy retains only in-frame clones and omits some. Of 200,000 to 250,000 clones in the sample, 50% to 70% were seen once. Source: CD4+ T cells sorted from blood, taken at week 0. Receptors originate from a human donor with alopecia areata.

This chain joins TRBV30 and TRBJ2-7; a possible D gene is TRBD1 (5 bases). The CDR3 has 13 residues. Germline V gene data show CDR1 as GTSNPN and CDR2 as SVGIG (reference sequence). Trimming stripped 3 bases from V and 7 bases from J, with 16 bases between. The CDR3 is CAWSTQGMGEQYF. The CDR3 coding sequence is TGTGCCTGGAGCACCCAGGGTATGGGGGAGCAGTACTTC. The full variable domain, with the rest looked up from reference TRBV30 and TRBJ2-7, is SQTIHQWPATLVQPVGSPLSLECTVEGTSNPNLYWYRQAAGRGLQLLFYSVGIGQISSEVPQNLSASRPQDRQFILSSKKLLLSDSGFYLCAWSTQGMGEQYFGPGTRLTVT.

The genes are TRBV5-1 and TRBJ2-2; TRBD1 or TRBD2 may be the D gene (5 bases each). V lost 4 bases to trimming and J lost 0 bases, with 13 bases between them. The CDR3 loop spans 16 amino acids. CDR1 and CDR2 from the germline V gene are SGHRS and YFSETQ. In DNA form, the CDR3 reads TGCGCCAGCAGCCCCACCGGGGCCCCGAACACCGGGGAGCTGTTTTTT. Amino acids: CASSPTGAPNTGELFF. Drawing the rest from reference TRBV5-1 and TRBJ2-2, the complete variable domain is KAGVTQTPRYLIKTRGQQVTLSCSPISGHRSVSWYQQTPGQGLQFLFEYFSETQRNKGNFPGRFSGRQFSNSRSEMNVSTLELGDSALYLCASSPTGAPNTGELFFGEGSRLTVL.

With regard to this clone: Other DNA sequences in the sample encode the same CDR3. The chain is built from TRBV5-1 and TRBJ2-2; D is unresolved. Between the trimmed V and J ends, which lost 5 bases and 3 bases, there was a span of 5 bases. Germline assignment: CDR1 SGHRS and CDR2 YFSETQ. This CDR3 has 12 residues. The CDR3 protein is CASRFDTGELFF. The DNA of the CDR3 is TGCGCCAGCAGATTCGACACCGGGGAGCTGTTTTTT. Based on the CDR3 plus reference TRBV5-1 and TRBJ2-2, the full variable domain is KAGVTQTPRYLIKTRGQQVTLSCSPISGHRSVSWYQQTPGQGLQFLFEYFSETQRNKGNFPGRFSGRQFSNSRSEMNVSTLELGDSALYLCASRFDTGELFFGEGSRLTVL.

The CDR3 sequence is CASSPRRGGGYTF. The DNA for the CDR3 is TGTGCCAGCAGCCCCCGAAGAGGGGGTGGCTACACCTTC. The V call is TRBV7-2, the J call TRBJ1-2; TRBD1 might be the D (6 bases). The V gene lost 5 bases and the J gene lost 7 bases, with 14 bases spanning the gap. The CDR3 runs 13 residues. CDR1 and CDR2 (germline): SGHTA, FQGNSA.

This clone was observed a few times. The chain employs TRBV18 and TRBJ1-1; D is uncertain. Trimming removed 2 bases at V and 1 base at J, with 8 bases between. CDR3 length equals 14 residues. Germline lookup yields CDR1 KGHSH and CDR2 LQKENI. CDR3 sequence: CASSPSTRNTEAFF. The CDR3 DNA sequence: TGTGCCAGCTCACCAAGTACCCGGAACACTGAAGCTTTCTTT. The entire variable domain, with the rest obtained from reference TRBV18 and TRBJ1-1, is as follows: NAGVMQNPRHLVRRRGQEARLRCSPMKGHSHVYWYRQLPEEGLKFMVYLQKENIIDESGMPKERFSAEFPKEGPSILRIQQVVRGDSAAYFCASSPSTRNTEAFFGQGTRLTVV.

The V call is TRBV5-1, the J call TRBJ2-6; D unresolved. The CDR3 extends over 16 amino acids. V was cut by 3 bases and J by 1 base, with 11 bases left in between. Germline CDR1 SGHRS, CDR2 YFSETQ. The CDR3 loop is CASSSTWTSGANVLTF. CDR3 DNA sequence: TGCGCCAGCAGCTCGACCTGGACGTCTGGGGCCAACGTCCTGACTTTC.

V is TRBV5-1 and J is TRBJ2-1; 14 bases fit TRBD2. The germline gives CDR1 SGHRS, CDR2 YFSETQ. The CDR3 runs to 18 residues. The V and J ends lost 0 bases and 8 bases, in that order; junction bases with no gene match: 10. The CDR3, as DNA: TGCGCCAGCAGCTTGGCGGGTCCCGGGACTAGCGGGAGACATGAGCAGTTCTTC. Its translation: CASSLAGPGTSGRHEQFF.

The rearrangement joins TRBV11-1 to TRBJ2-3; TRBD2 is a possible D gene (7 bases). The germline V gene has CDR1 SGHAT and CDR2 FQDESV (reference sequence). The CDR3 has 14 residues. Trimming took 0 bases from V and 9 from J, leaving 13 bases between them. The DNA for the CDR3 is TGTGCCAGCAGCTTAGCGGGGGGGCGTGTGACGCAGTATTTT. Protein product: CASSLAGGRVTQYF.

The gene calls are TRBV7-9 and TRBJ1-2; D is ambiguous. V lost 3 bases and J lost 6, with 11 bases in between. The germline CDR1 and CDR2 sequences are SEHNR and FQNEAQ (reference sequence). This CDR3 is built from 13 residues. The CDR3 protein is CASSLVGTDGYTF. The DNA for the CDR3 is TGTGCCAGCAGCTTGGTAGGAACTGATGGCTACACCTTC.

V usage is TRBV9 and J usage is TRBJ2-5; D remains ambiguous. Trimming stripped 0 bases from V and 5 bases from J, with 14 bases between. Germline CDR1 reads SGDLS; CDR2 reads YYNGEE. The CDR3 contains 15 residues. CDR3 DNA: TGTGCCAGCAGCGTAGGAGATGCCCGCTCGGAGACCCAGTACTTC. Translating it yields CASSVGDARSETQYF. Using reference TRBV9 and TRBJ2-5 for the parts outside the CDR3, the full variable domain is DSGVTQTPKHLITATGQRVTLRCSPRSGDLSVYWYQQSLDQGLQFLIQYYNGEERAKGNILERFSAQQFPDLHSELNLSSLELGDSALYFCASSVGDARSETQYFGPGTRLLVL.

A few counts support this clone. The chain uses TRBV30 and TRBJ1-1; 7 nucleotides agree with TRBD1. The CDR3 covers 13 residues. Looked up from germline, CDR1 is GTSNPN and CDR2 is SVGIG (reference sequence). Trimming took 4 bases from V and 10 from J; bases not matched to a gene: 12. CDR3 protein: CAWTIQGRGAAFF. The CDR3 DNA reads TGTGCCTGGACCATACAGGGGAGGGGTGCAGCTTTCTTT.

The chain has TRBV7-2 and TRBJ1-1, with a weak D call TRBD1 (6 bases). The CDR3 is 15 residues long. V lost 5 bases and J 0 bases, leaving 13 bases between the germline ends. Germline V CDR1 and CDR2: SGHTA, FQGNSA. CDR3 residues: CASSPQGGLNTEAFF. CDR3 nucleotides: TGTGCCAGCAGCCCGCAAGGGGGGCTGAACACTGAAGCTTTCTTT.

The gene calls are TRBV7-3 and TRBJ1-5, with D tentatively TRBD1 (5 bases). The V end lost 4 bases, the J end lost 6 bases, and 10 bases lay between the germline ends. CDR1 SGHTA and CDR2 FQGTGA come from the germline V gene. This CDR3 is built from 13 residues. Written as DNA, the CDR3 is TGTGCCAGCAGCTCAGGGCAGGGTCAGCCCCAGCATTTT. Protein product: CASSSGQGQPQHF.

The rearrangement joins TRBV29-1 to TRBJ2-2; 8 bases match TRBD2. Germline V gene data show CDR1 as SQVTM and CDR2 as ANQGSEA. This CDR3 spans 14 amino acids. V lost 1 base to trimming and J lost 5 bases; unmatched junction nucleotides: 3. CDR3 region: CSVEAGGGTGELFF. The CDR3 coding sequence is TGCAGCGTTGAAGCGGGAGGGGGGACCGGGGAGCTGTTTTTT.

This clone was counted once. The genes are TRBV30 and TRBJ1-1; D is unresolved. The V gene lost 1 base and the J gene lost 2 bases, with 11 bases spanning the gap. Looked up from germline, CDR1 is GTSNPN and CDR2 is SVGIG (reference sequence). The CDR3 is made up of 14 amino acids. In DNA form, the CDR3 reads TGTGCCTGGAGTGGACGGAGGAGAAACACTGAAGCTTTCTTT. Encoded protein: CAWSGRRRNTEAFF. The full variable domain, completed using reference TRBV30 and TRBJ1-1, is SQTIHQWPATLVQPVGSPLSLECTVEGTSNPNLYWYRQAAGRGLQLLFYSVGIGQISSEVPQNLSASRPQDRQFILSSKKLLLSDSGFYLCAWSGRRRNTEAFFGQGTRLTVV.

This clone has only a few counts. This sequence joins TRBV7-6 and TRBJ2-7, with a tentative D call TRBD2 (6 bases). There are 15 residues in the CDR3. The germline CDR1 and CDR2 sequences are SGHVS and FNYEAQ. V dropped 1 base and J dropped 3 bases, with 13 bases sitting between them. CDR3 in amino acids: CASSLGGGIGYEQYF. CDR3 DNA: TGTGCCAGCAGCTTAGGCGGCGGGATAGGCTACGAGCAGTACTTC. The full variable domain, its missing parts supplied by reference TRBV7-6 and TRBJ2-7, is GAGVSQSPRYKVTKRGQDVALRCDPISGHVSLYWYRQALGQGPEFLTYFNYEAQQDKSGLPNDRFSAERPEGSISTLTIQRTEQRDSAMYRCASSLGGGIGYEQYFGPGTRLTVT.

V usage is TRBV29-1 and J usage is TRBJ2-1; 9 bases align to TRBD2. Germline V gene data show CDR1 as SQVTM and CDR2 as ANQGSEA. The CDR3 is 14 amino acids. With V trimmed by 1 base and J by 6 bases, 4 bases remained unmatched. The CDR3 DNA sequence: TGCAGCGTTGAAGTAGCGGGAGTACCCAATGAGCAGTTCTTC. Protein: CSVEVAGVPNEQFF.

This clone was picked up a small number of times. The V and J genes are TRBV18 and TRBJ1-4; D not certain. The germline V gene has CDR1 KGHSH and CDR2 LQKENI. V lost 6 bases and J lost 8, with 13 bases in between. The CDR3 has 13 residues. The CDR3 sequence is CASSLSLKEKLFF. The CDR3, as DNA: TGTGCCAGCTCGCTGTCACTTAAGGAAAAACTGTTTTTT.

The chain combines TRBV30 with TRBJ1-1; D is uncertain. Germline V gives CDR1 GTSNPN, CDR2 SVGIG (reference sequence). The V end lost 3 bases, the J end lost 0 bases, and 8 bases lay between the germline ends. There are 13 residues in the CDR3. CDR3: CAWSHGLNTEAFF. In nucleotides, the CDR3 is TGTGCCTGGAGCCACGGGTTGAACACTGAAGCTTTCTTT.

This chain joins TRBV5-1 and TRBJ1-6, with unresolved D. V lost 0 bases to trimming and J lost 1 base, with 5 bases between them. The CDR3 is 15 amino acids. CDR1 is SGHRS, CDR2 YFSETQ, per germline. The CDR3 loop reads CASSLGGSYNSPLHF. In DNA form, the CDR3 reads TGCGCCAGCAGCTTGGGGGGTTCCTATAATTCACCCCTCCACTTT.

The gene calls are TRBV25-1 and TRBJ1-1; possible D gene TRBD1, 6 bases. The germline V and J ends were trimmed by 3 bases and 5 bases, with 13 bases remaining between them. There are 14 residues in the CDR3. Germline values: CDR1 MGHDK, CDR2 SYGVNS. CDR3 coding DNA: TGTGCCAGCAGTGATTCACAGGGATTTACTGAAGCTTTCTTT. This encodes CASSDSQGFTEAFF.

The chain is built from TRBV6-5 and TRBJ1-6, with D unclear. Trimming cost V 8 bases and J 7 bases, with 9 bases left between them. The V gene's germline CDR1 is MNHEY and CDR2 SVGAGI. The CDR3 loop spans 12 amino acids. In DNA, the CDR3 is TGTGCCAGCCGGGTCCCGAATTCACCCCTCCACTTT. The encoded protein is CASRVPNSPLHF.